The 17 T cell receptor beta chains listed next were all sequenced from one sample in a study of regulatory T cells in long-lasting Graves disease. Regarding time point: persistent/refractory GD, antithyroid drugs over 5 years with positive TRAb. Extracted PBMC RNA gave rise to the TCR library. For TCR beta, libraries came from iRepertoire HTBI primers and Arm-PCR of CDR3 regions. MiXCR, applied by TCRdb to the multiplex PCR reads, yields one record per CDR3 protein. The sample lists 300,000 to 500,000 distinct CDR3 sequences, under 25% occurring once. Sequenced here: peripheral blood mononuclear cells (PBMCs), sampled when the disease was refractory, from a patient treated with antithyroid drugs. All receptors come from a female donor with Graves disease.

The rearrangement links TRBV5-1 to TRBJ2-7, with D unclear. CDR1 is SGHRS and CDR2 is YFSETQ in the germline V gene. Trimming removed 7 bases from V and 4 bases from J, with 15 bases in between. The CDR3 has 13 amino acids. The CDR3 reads CASALAYGYEQYF. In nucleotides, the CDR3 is TGCGCCAGCGCTTTGGCTTACGGATACGAGCAGTACTTC.

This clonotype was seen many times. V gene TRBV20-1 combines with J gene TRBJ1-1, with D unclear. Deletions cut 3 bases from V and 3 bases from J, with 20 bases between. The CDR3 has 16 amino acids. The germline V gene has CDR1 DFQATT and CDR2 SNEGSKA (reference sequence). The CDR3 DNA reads TGCAGTGCTAGGTGGGCACGCTCACCCGGCGACACTGAAGCTTTCTTT. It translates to CSARWARSPGDTEAFF.

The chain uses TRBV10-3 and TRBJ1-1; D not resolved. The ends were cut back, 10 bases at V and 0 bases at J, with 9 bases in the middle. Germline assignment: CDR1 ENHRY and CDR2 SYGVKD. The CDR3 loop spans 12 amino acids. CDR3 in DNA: TGTGCCACCAGCGAGGTGAACACTGAAGCTTTCTTT. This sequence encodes CATSEVNTEAFF.

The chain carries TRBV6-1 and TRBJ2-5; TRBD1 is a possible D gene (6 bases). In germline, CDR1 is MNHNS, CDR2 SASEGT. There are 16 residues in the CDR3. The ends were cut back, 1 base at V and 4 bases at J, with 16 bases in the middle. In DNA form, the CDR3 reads TGTGCCAGCAGTGAAGTCCCCACGACAGGCGCAGAGACCCAGTACTTC. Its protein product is CASSEVPTTGAETQYF.

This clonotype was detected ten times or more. The CDR3 DNA reads as TGTGCCAGCAGCTCCCACACGGGACAGGGAATCGCTCAGCCCCAGCATTTT. The encoded protein is CASSSHTGQGIAQPQHF. The rearrangement joins TRBV6-1 to TRBJ1-5; TRBD1 agrees at 9 bases. CDR3 length: 17 amino acids. J gave up 6 bases and V 6 bases, and 15 bases lay outside the gene matches. Germline lookup yields CDR1 MNHNS and CDR2 SASEGT.

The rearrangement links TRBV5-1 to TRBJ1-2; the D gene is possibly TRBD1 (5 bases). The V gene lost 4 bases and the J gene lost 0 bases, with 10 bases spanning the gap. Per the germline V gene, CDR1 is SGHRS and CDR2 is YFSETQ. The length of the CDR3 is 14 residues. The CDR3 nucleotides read TGCGCCAGCAGCAAAAAGACAGCTAACTATGGCTACACCTTC. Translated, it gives CASSKKTANYGYTF.

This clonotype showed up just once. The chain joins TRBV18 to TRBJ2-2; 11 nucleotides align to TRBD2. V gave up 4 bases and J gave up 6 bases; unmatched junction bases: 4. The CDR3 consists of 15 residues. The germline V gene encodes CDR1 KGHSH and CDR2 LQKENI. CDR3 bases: TGTGCCAGCTCACAGGGACTAGCGGAGGCCGGGGAGCTGTTTTTT. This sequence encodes CASSQGLAEAGELFF.

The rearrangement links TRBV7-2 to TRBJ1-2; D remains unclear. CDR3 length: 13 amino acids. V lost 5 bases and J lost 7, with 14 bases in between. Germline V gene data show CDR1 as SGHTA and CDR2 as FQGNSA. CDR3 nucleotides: TGTGCCAGCAGCCTCTTTGTGGAAGGTGGCTACACCTTC. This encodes CASSLFVEGGYTF.

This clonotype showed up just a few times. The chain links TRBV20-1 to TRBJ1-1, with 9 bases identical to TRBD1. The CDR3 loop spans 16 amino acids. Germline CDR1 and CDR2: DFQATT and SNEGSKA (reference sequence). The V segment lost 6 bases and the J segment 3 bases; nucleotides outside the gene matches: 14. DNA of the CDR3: TGCAGTGCCGAAACACAGGGGGCGTTATGGGACACTGAAGCTTTCTTT. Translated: CSAETQGALWDTEAFF.

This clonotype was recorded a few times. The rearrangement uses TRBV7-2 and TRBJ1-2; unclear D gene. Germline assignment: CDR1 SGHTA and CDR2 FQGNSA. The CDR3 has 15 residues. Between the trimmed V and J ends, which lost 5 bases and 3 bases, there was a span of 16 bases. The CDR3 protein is CASSPRPGGDYGYTF. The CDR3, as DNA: TGTGCCAGCAGCCCTCGACCCGGCGGGGACTATGGCTACACCTTC.

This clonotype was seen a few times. The DNA for the CDR3 is TGCAGTGCTAGAGACGGGACAACAGCCTACGAGCAGTACTTC. This codes for CSARDGTTAYEQYF. The gene calls are TRBV20-1 and TRBJ2-7; the D gene is possibly TRBD1 (6 bases). The length of the CDR3 is 14 residues. V was shortened by 0 bases and J by 2 bases, with 11 bases between the two germline ends. Germline V gene lookup returns CDR1 DFQATT and CDR2 SNEGSKA (reference sequence).

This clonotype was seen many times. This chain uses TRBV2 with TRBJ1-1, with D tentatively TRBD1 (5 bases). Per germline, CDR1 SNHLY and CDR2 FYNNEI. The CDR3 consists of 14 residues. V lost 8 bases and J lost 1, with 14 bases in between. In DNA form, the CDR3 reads TGTGCCAGCCGTGTGGGCGGACAGAACACTGAAGCTTTCTTT. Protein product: CASRVGGQNTEAFF.

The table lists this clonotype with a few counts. In DNA form, the CDR3 reads TGTGCCAGCAGTTTAATCCAGGGGCTGAATCAGCCCCAGCATTTT. This sequence encodes CASSLIQGLNQPQHF. The rearrangement joins TRBV28 to TRBJ1-5; a weak D match, TRBD1 (6 bases). With 2 bases removed from V and 4 bases from J, the gap between germline ends came to 12 bases. The CDR3 has 15 amino acids. Per the germline V gene, CDR1 is MDHEN and CDR2 is SYDVKM.

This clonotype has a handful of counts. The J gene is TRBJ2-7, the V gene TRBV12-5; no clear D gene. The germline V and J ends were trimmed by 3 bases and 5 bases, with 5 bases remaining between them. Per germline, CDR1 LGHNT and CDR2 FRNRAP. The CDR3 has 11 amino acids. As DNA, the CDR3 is TGTGCTAGTGGTTTTGGCCACGAGCAGTACTTC. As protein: CASGFGHEQYF.

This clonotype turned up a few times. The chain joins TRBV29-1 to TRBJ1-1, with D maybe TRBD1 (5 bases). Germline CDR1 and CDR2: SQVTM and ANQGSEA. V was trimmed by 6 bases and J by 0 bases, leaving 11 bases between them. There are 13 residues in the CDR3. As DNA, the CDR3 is TGCAGCGTGTCAGGGCGATTGAACACTGAAGCTTTCTTT. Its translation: CSVSGRLNTEAFF.

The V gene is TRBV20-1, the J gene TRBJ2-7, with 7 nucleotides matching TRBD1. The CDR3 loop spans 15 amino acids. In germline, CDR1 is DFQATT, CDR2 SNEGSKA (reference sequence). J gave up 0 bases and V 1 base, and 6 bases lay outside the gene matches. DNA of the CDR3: TGCAGTGCTAGAGTGGGACAGACCGACTCCTACGAGCAGTACTTC. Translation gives CSARVGQTDSYEQYF.

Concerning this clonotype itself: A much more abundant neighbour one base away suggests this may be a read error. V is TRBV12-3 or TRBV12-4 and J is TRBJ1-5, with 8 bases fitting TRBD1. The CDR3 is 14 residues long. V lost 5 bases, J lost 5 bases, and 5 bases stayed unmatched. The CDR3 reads CASSPGQDYQPQHF. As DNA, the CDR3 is TGTGCCAGCAGTCCGGGACAGGATTATCAGCCCCAGCATTTT.